This TCR beta chain emerged from a study of T cells in Graves' hyperthyroidism and ophthalmopathy. Study-level points and caveats: Most thyroid clonotypes that were expanded above 0.001 also turned up in blood. It was a median about 7.1 months before onset that the model predicted ophthalmopathy.

The ends lost 7 bases at V and 4 bases at J; junction bases unmatched: 11. The CDR3 runs to 16 residues. CDR1 is MNHEY and CDR2 is SMNVEV in the germline V gene (reference sequence). Aged 18 to 65, the patients had hyperthyroidism that was newly diagnosed and had lasted under 2 months. The sample holds many counts of this clonotype. The antigen is undetermined. RNA transcripts were the template for amplifying TCR beta CDR3 regions. The HTBI primer set served for first-round RT-PCR of the TCR CDR3. In TCRdb, the multiplex PCR reads were re-called with MiXCR into one record per CDR3 protein. Found here are about 400,000 distinct CDR3 sequences, 12% to 15% of them singletons; the top ten hold roughly 4.8%.

The V call is TRBV27, the J call TRBJ2-1, with 9 nucleotides matching TRBD1. Sample: blood. The sequence came from a woman between 18 and 29 years old with Graves' hyperthyroidism. The DNA for the CDR3 is TGTGCCAGCATACACACGCCGGGACAGGGTTACAATGAGCAGTTCTTC. Encoded protein: CASIHTPGQGYNEQFF.